The subject of this entry is one TCR beta chain. V was shortened by 5 bases and J by 4 bases, with 12 bases between the two germline ends. The germline gives CDR1 MNHEY, CDR2 SMNVEV (reference sequence). This CDR3 is built from 13 residues. The sample is drawn from a study of shared clonotypes between healthy human individuals. Using immunoSEQ multiplex PCR, the repertoire was profiled, and TCRdb retains in-frame clones only, with some absent. This table has more than 550,000 clones, 72% appearing once. This clonotype originated in a woman aged 25 to 39 in good health. The sample comprised memory CD4+ T cells sorted from blood. Subset meaning: CD45RA-negative fraction. The V call is TRBV27, the J call TRBJ2-7; TRBD2 might be the D (5 bases). The CDR3 reads CASSLKRGYEQYF. The CDR3 DNA follows: TGTGCCAGCAGTCTAAAAAGAGGGTACGAGCAGTACTTC.